This record concerns one T cell receptor (beta chain) sequence. Its antigen has not been determined. Per-base quality was not reported, and no clone a single base away is much larger than it. These data originate in a study of shared clonotypes between healthy human individuals (dated by TCRdb to the early 2020s). Background for the entire study: Two women and a few men aged 18 to 49 years were included in the cohort. For each donor, three plates each were used for CD4 naive and CD4 memory, two plates were used for CD8 naive, and one plate was used for CD8 memory. The study deeply sequenced blood TCR repertoires of five healthy adults to estimate repertoire size and the extent of clonotype sharing between individuals. Libraries were prepared and TCR repertoires were sequenced by different laboratories using diverse techniques, in order to increase sequencing depth and limit assay-specific biases. Leukapheresis yielded between about 0.85 and 10 billion PBMCs per donor.

Using the deep immunoSEQ assay, multiplex PCR amplified TCR CDR3 regions from genomic DNA. For each cell subset, the extracted genomic DNA was distributed evenly across all wells of several immunoSEQ 96-well plates, and each plate served as one replicate. For sorted subsets, each replicate PCR was loaded with 200 ng genomic DNA, equivalent to some 31,000 T cell genomes. Purified libraries were measured with a Qubit 3.0 fluorometer, size-checked on a Bioanalyzer 2100, and measured again with the KAPA Library Quantification kit. Each immunoSEQ 96-well plate was sequenced on its own single-read 150-cycle Illumina NextSeq 550 flow cell. The authors processed their data as follows. Because the immunoSEQ output included only junctional sequences and no quality scores, the filtering could not be the same as the filtering used for full-length reads. To assign V/J genes and CDR3, sequences were annotated against IMGT germline references using PyIR, a Python wrapper for IgBLAST v1.9. Reads were filtered out if the reads had weak V/J assignments (E-value above 1e-6), no CDR3, stop codons, out-of-frame junctions, or ambiguous translated residues. V3J clonotypes were defined by identical inferred V gene, J gene, and CDR3 amino acid sequence. Percentage overlap between repertoires was computed as shared unique clonotypes divided by the size of the smaller repertoire. Richness of each repertoire was evaluated using RTK rarefaction, the Chao1 estimator, and Recon v2.1 estimates of unobserved clonotypes. Generation probabilities for all TCRbeta clonotypes obtained by the gDNA method from a handful of donors were computed using OLGA. TCRdb carries this immuneACCESS record with in-frame sequences only. Its versions omit some clonotypes, under half of them owing to an unresolved V gene in the studies checked, with the rest unexplained. V, J and clone size are those of that table, while D and trimming were read from the DNA. The table for this sample lists 2 million to 3 million clones; just over 90% of them were counted only once. The ten largest account for around 0.15% of the sample.

Study-wide findings and limitations: When a handful of donors were compared, the shared fraction of clonotypes was approximately 5% for naive CD4, 3.5% for naive CD8, 2.3% for memory CD4, and under 0.5% for memory CD8. Naive subsets generally had larger estimated clonotype richness than memory subsets did. Rarefaction of sorted-subset datasets indicated incomplete sequencing despite the large sequencing depth. Sampling was restricted to blood, and TCR repertoires in tissues likely differ from the TCR repertoires found in blood. Pairwise subsampling led to the expectation that sequencing depth would affect the degree of clonotype sharing among donors. The small number of donors limited the genetic and exposure-history diversity represented. Compared with non-shared clonotypes, clonotypes shared by all four sorted-subset donors had higher generation probabilities.

Healthy HIV-negative adults with no recently reported acute infections or vaccinations were included as donors. All donors were Caucasian adults living in Nashville, Tennessee, USA. CD4+ T cells were enriched by magnetic negative selection; naive cells were then positively selected on CD45RA, and the negative fraction formed the memory subset. Blood was collected by leukapheresis, and PBMCs were isolated by Ficoll-Histopaque density gradient centrifugation and then cryopreserved in liquid nitrogen vapor phase. Analytical flow cytometry was used to check the purity and quantity of every magnetically sorted T cell population. Each sorted fraction had its genomic DNA isolated and then quantified by UV absorbance on a Nanodrop 2000c. CDR1 and CDR2, looked up from the germline V gene, are SGHRS and YFSETQ. V trim: 4 bases; J trim: 6 bases; unmatched bases: 10. The CDR3 holds 16 amino acids from the cysteine to the phenylalanine. This entry keeps only the CDR3 DNA: 48 bases, framed from base 1.

The rearrangement joined TRBV5-1 to TRBJ2-3; 11 bases in between match TRBD1. The TCR originated in a young man in good health. The sequencing input was naive CD4+ T cells sorted from blood. Read against the paper, the sample's cell subset or site label means: CD45RA+ positively selected. The DNA is as follows: TGCGCCAGCAGCCCAGGACAGGGGGCGCCCCGGGATACGCAGTATTTT. Its product reads: CASSPGQGAPRDTQYF.